Following are 27 T cell receptor beta chains from one sample sequenced in a study of siplizumab effects on memory and regulatory T cells. Sequenced by immunoSEQ multiplex PCR; TCRdb stores in-frame clones only, minus some. Among tens of thousands of clones listed, more than 85% were seen once. Material: CD8+ T cells sorted from blood. The receptors originated from a human donor in good health.

The rearrangement links TRBV7-8 to TRBJ1-1; 8 bases agree with TRBD1. Trimming took 0 bases from V and 10 from J; bases not matched to a gene: 4. CDR1 and CDR2 (germline): SGHVS, FQNEAQ. The CDR3 sequence is 13 residues long. The CDR3 DNA is TGTGCCAGCAGCTTAGCCGACAGGGGAGCAGCTTTCTTT. It encodes CASSLADRGAAFF.

The gene calls are TRBV5-6 and TRBJ2-7; D may match TRBD1 or TRBD2 (5 bases each). Trimming took off 4 bases at V and 1 base at J, with 9 bases between the two ends. Germline CDR1 reads SGHDT; CDR2 reads YYEEEE. The CDR3 runs to 13 residues. The CDR3 DNA follows: TGTGCCAGCAGCGTGGGACGGTCCTACGAGCAGTACTTC. This gives the protein CASSVGRSYEQYF.

The chain uses TRBV5-1 and TRBJ2-7; D not certain. In germline, CDR1 is SGHRS, CDR2 YFSETQ. V lost 0 bases and J lost 1, with 8 bases in between. The CDR3 has 14 residues. DNA for the CDR3: TGCGCCAGCAGCTTGGCGTTAGGGTCCTACGAGCAGTACTTC. It codes for CASSLALGSYEQYF.

The chain links TRBV7-8 to TRBJ2-3; D might be TRBD2 (7 bases). The CDR3 loop spans 14 amino acids. V was shortened by 8 bases and J by 5 bases, with 17 bases between the two germline ends. Germline values: CDR1 SGHVS, CDR2 FQNEAQ. The CDR3 spells CASLEGGLVDTQYF. CDR3 sequence (DNA): TGTGCCAGCCTCGAGGGGGGGTTGGTAGATACGCAGTATTTT.

The chain links TRBV13 to TRBJ1-1; no definite D call. The CDR3 runs 15 residues. V was clipped by 4 bases and J by 0 bases, with 12 bases between them. The V gene's germline CDR1 is PRHDT and CDR2 FYEKMQ (reference sequence). The CDR3 region has the DNA TGTGCCAGCAGCTCTCCTTCAGGAATGAACACTGAAGCTTTCTTT. Residues: CASSSPSGMNTEAFF.

This clone was recorded only once. The rearrangement joins TRBV5-1 to TRBJ2-7; TRBD1 agrees at 10 bases. The CDR3 covers 14 residues. V lost 3 bases, J lost 2 bases, and 2 bases stayed unmatched. The germline V gene has CDR1 SGHRS and CDR2 YFSETQ. The CDR3 loop is CASSWGQGPYEQYF. The DNA for the CDR3 is TGCGCCAGCAGCTGGGGACAGGGGCCCTACGAGCAGTACTTC.

V gene TRBV25-1 combines with J gene TRBJ1-2, with D perhaps TRBD1 (6 bases). With 8 bases removed from V and 6 bases from J, the gap between germline ends came to 10 bases. This CDR3 contains 11 residues. The germline V gene has CDR1 MGHDK and CDR2 SYGVNS. The CDR3 here is CASLSGDGYTF. The CDR3 nucleotides read TGTGCCAGCCTTTCAGGGGATGGCTACACCTTC.

This chain uses TRBV5-5 with TRBJ1-3; D is undetermined. The CDR3 is 15 amino acids. Germline V gives CDR1 SGHKS, CDR2 YYEKEE (reference sequence). Trimming removed 4 bases from V and 4 bases from J, with 15 bases in between. This CDR3 is CASSPATMGGNTIYF. The CDR3 DNA follows: TGTGCCAGCAGCCCCGCGACCATGGGGGGAAACACCATATATTTT.

This clone came up once. The J gene is TRBJ2-7, the V gene TRBV19; D is ambiguous. Germline loops: CDR1 LNHDA, CDR2 SQIVND (reference sequence). The CDR3 extends over 16 amino acids. The V and J ends lost 0 bases and 0 bases respectively, with 12 bases between them. Here the CDR3 reads CASSIDLTANSYEQYF. CDR3 nucleotide sequence: TGTGCCAGTAGTATAGATCTAACAGCAAACTCCTACGAGCAGTACTTC.

The chain couples TRBV10-2 to TRBJ2-7, with 11 bases matching TRBD1. CDR1 is WSHSY, CDR2 SAAADI, per germline. The junction had 6 bases not matched to a gene; V was cut back by 10 bases and J by 4 bases. This CDR3 spans 13 amino acids. The CDR3: CATGQGADYEQYF. The CDR3 DNA sequence: TGCGCCACCGGACAGGGGGCAGATTACGAGCAGTACTTC.

Only one count was recorded for this clone. V gene TRBV10-2 combines with J gene TRBJ1-1, with a weak D call TRBD1 (6 bases). V was trimmed by 1 base and J by 6 bases, leaving 15 bases between them. This CDR3 spans 15 amino acids. CDR1 is WSHSY, CDR2 SAAADI, per germline. The CDR3: CASSEFGGLGAEAFF. The CDR3, as DNA: TGCGCCAGCAGTGAGTTTGGGGGCCTCGGGGCTGAAGCTTTCTTT.

The gene calls are TRBV27 and TRBJ2-4; D remains unclear. This CDR3 has 14 amino acids. The germline CDR1 and CDR2 sequences are MNHEY and SMNVEV (reference sequence). Trimming removed 1 base from V and 8 bases from J, with 12 bases in between. Here the CDR3 DNA reads TGTGCCAGCAGTTTATTATCGGCGGCCCACATTCAGTACTTC. Its translation is CASSLLSAAHIQYF.

CDR3 DNA sequence: TGTGCCAGCAGTCCTAACTACAATGAGCAGTTCTTC. Amino acid sequence: CASSPNYNEQFF. V is TRBV27 and J is TRBJ2-1; D remains ambiguous. CDR3 length: 12 amino acids. Germline V gene data show CDR1 as MNHEY and CDR2 as SMNVEV (reference sequence). Trimming removed 5 bases at V and 3 bases at J, with 5 bases between.

The J gene is TRBJ2-7, the V gene TRBV9; 10 nucleotides agree with TRBD1. The CDR3 contains 15 residues. The germline V gene has CDR1 SGDLS and CDR2 YYNGEE. The J segment lost 4 bases and the V segment lost 4 bases, leaving 8 bases of the junction unmatched. DNA of the CDR3: TGTGCCAGCAGCCCGAGGGGACAGGGGAGTTACGAGCAGTACTTC. Its translation: CASSPRGQGSYEQYF.

The gene calls are TRBV16 and TRBJ2-3; no clear D gene. V gave up 0 bases and J gave up 0 bases, with 10 bases separating them. Germline V gene lookup returns CDR1 KGHSY and CDR2 FQNENV. The CDR3 is 16 amino acids. This chain's CDR3 is CASSQSTAGSTDTQYF. For the CDR3, the DNA is TGTGCCAGCAGCCAATCGACTGCAGGCAGCACAGATACGCAGTATTTT.

This clone was detected once. The genes are TRBV30 and TRBJ2-1; a weak D match, TRBD2 (5 bases). The CDR3 runs 13 residues. CDR1 GTSNPN and CDR2 SVGIG come from the germline V gene (reference sequence). Between the trimmed V and J ends, which lost 4 bases and 5 bases, there was a span of 12 bases. The CDR3 nucleotides are TGTGCCTGGACCTGGACCGGGGACAATGAGCAGTTCTTC. This gives the protein CAWTWTGDNEQFF.

The CDR3 DNA sequence: TGTGCCAGCAGATCGGGTAGCGGGGCCTCCTACGAGCAGTACTTC. It is translated as CASRSGSGASYEQYF. The chain joins TRBV27 to TRBJ2-7; 8 bases agree with TRBD2. The CDR3 consists of 15 residues. V trimming: 6 bases; J trimming: 0 bases; junction bases outside the gene matches: 7. The germline V gene has CDR1 MNHEY and CDR2 SMNVEV (reference sequence).

This chain uses TRBV4-1 with TRBJ2-3; D gene uncertain. CDR1 is MGHRA, CDR2 YSYEKL, per germline. The V end was cut by 1 base, the J end by 4 bases, with 12 bases between. The CDR3 length is 15 residues. Here the CDR3 DNA reads TGCGCCAGCAGCCAAGCTCCTCCCGGACCAGATACGCAGTATTTT. It yields the protein CASSQAPPGPDTQYF.

Only one count was recorded for this clone. This chain connects TRBV7-8 to TRBJ1-2, with D possibly being TRBD1 (6 bases). Germline CDR1 and CDR2: SGHVS and FQNEAQ. Trimming stripped 5 bases from V and 3 bases from J, with 16 bases between. The CDR3 spans 15 residues. CDR3 protein: CASSPPLGADYGYTF. The CDR3 coding sequence is TGTGCCAGCAGCCCGCCTCTGGGGGCAGACTATGGCTACACCTTC.

V and J are TRBV7-6 and TRBJ1-2; a weak D match, TRBD1 (6 bases). V lost 0 bases and J 7 bases, leaving 9 bases between the germline ends. There are 13 residues in the CDR3. The germline gives CDR1 SGHVS, CDR2 FNYEAQ. This CDR3 reads CASSLARDTGYTF. The CDR3 nucleotides read TGTGCCAGCAGCTTAGCACGGGACACTGGCTACACCTTC.

The V and J genes are TRBV5-1 and TRBJ2-2; the match to TRBD2 covers 7 bases. After removal of 0 bases from V and 5 bases from J, the junction contained 7 bases not matched to a gene. Germline loops: CDR1 SGHRS, CDR2 YFSETQ. This CDR3 comprises 16 residues. The CDR3: CASSLAGLGGTGELFF. CDR3 nucleotides: TGCGCCAGCAGCTTGGCCGGACTAGGAGGGACCGGGGAGCTGTTTTTT.

The chain couples TRBV9 to TRBJ1-6; unclear D gene. CDR3 length: 16 residues. Per germline, CDR1 SGDLS and CDR2 YYNGEE. V shed 1 base and J shed 0 bases, with 8 bases lying between them. The DNA for the CDR3 is TGTGCCAGCAGCGTATCCTTAAGCTCCTATAATTCACCCCTCCACTTT. This gives the protein CASSVSLSSYNSPLHF.

About this clone: Other nucleotide sequences from this sample produce the same CDR3. This rearrangement joins TRBV19 to TRBJ2-1; D possibly uses TRBD1 or TRBD2 (5 bases each). The CDR3 totals 12 residues. Per the germline V gene, CDR1 is LNHDA and CDR2 is SQIVND (reference sequence). V was cut by 9 bases and J by 3 bases, with 9 bases left in between. The DNA for the CDR3 is TGTGCCAGCCGGGACGGCTACAATGAGCAGTTCTTC. Translated, it gives CASRDGYNEQFF.

This chain joins TRBV27 and TRBJ1-1, with 9 bases lining up with TRBD1. The trim removed 2 bases at V and 0 bases at J, leaving 1 base unmatched. The CDR3 covers 15 residues. Germline CDR1 reads MNHEY; CDR2 reads SMNVEV (reference sequence). CDR3 coding DNA: TGTGCCAGCAGTTTAAGGGACAGGGTGAACACTGAAGCTTTCTTT. Translated: CASSLRDRVNTEAFF.

CDR3 sequence: CASSYPPGQTSYQETQYF. CDR3 DNA: TGTGCCAGCAGCTACCCCCCGGGACAGACATCGTACCAAGAGACCCAGTACTTC. The V and J genes are TRBV11-3 and TRBJ2-5, with TRBD1 matching 7 bases. In germline, CDR1 is SGHNT, CDR2 YENEEA. J gave up 0 bases and V 4 bases, and 14 bases lay outside the gene matches. The CDR3 runs 18 residues. The whole variable domain, remainder taken from reference TRBV11-3 and TRBJ2-5, is EAGVVQSPRYKIIEKKQPVAFWCNPISGHNTLYWYLQNLGQGPELLIRYENEEAVDDSQLPKDRFSAERLKGVDSTLKIQPAELGDSAVYLCASSYPPGQTSYQETQYFGPGTRLLVL.

The V gene is TRBV2, the J gene TRBJ1-6; D ambiguous. The ends were cut back, 1 base at V and 1 base at J, with 8 bases in the middle. Germline V gene lookup returns CDR1 SNHLY and CDR2 FYNNEI. This CDR3 contains 16 residues. In DNA form, the CDR3 reads TGTGCCAGCAGTGAAGTAAACCCATCCTATAATTCACCCCTCCACTTT. Translation: CASSEVNPSYNSPLHF.

CDR3 coding DNA: TGTGCCAGCAGTATTCGTGGACTAGCGGCCTACAATGAGCAGTTCTTC. It is translated as CASSIRGLAAYNEQFF. V and J are TRBV13 and TRBJ2-1; 10 positions match TRBD2. The CDR3 has 16 residues. Germline CDR1 and CDR2: PRHDT and FYEKMQ (reference sequence). The J segment lost 2 bases and the V segment lost 6 bases, leaving 7 bases of the junction unmatched.